A selection of T cell receptor beta chains follows, all from one sample in a study of blood T cells in healthy people across ages. TCRdb independently ran MiXCR on the 5' RACE reads; one entry per CDR3 protein. The repertoire holds around 780,000 distinct CDR3 sequences, with roughly 24% as singletons. The same sample was also used in a study of T cells of mothers and their children.

The sample was blood. These receptors came from a boy younger than 18 in good health. CDR3s include the opening cysteine and the closing phenylalanine or tryptophan. A D gene is named only where the DNA matches it firmly. Clone size, where shown, is once, few, many, or a class for clones that have expanded.

V	size	J	D	DNA	CDR3
TRBV6-5	-	TRBJ2-7	-	TGTGCCAGTCGTTATGGTTCAGGGCCCTCCTACGAGCAGTACTTC	CASRYGSGPSYEQYF
TRBV9	few	TRBJ1-6	-	TGTGCCAGCAGTGCAGGGGCCTATAATTCATCCCTCCACTTT	CASSAGAYNSSLHF
TRBV12-3/TRBV12-4	many	TRBJ2-5	-	TGTGCCAGCAGTTTAGGGGAAGAGACCCAGTACTTC	CASSLGEETQYF
TRBV7-9	-	TRBJ1-1	-	TGTGCCAGCAGCTTAGGAGCCGGGCGGTGGGGTGAAGCTTTCTTT	CASSLGAGRWGEAFF
TRBV6-6	-	TRBJ1-6	-	TGTGCCAGCAGTTACGATCGCGGGCAGGGATCACCCCTCCACTTT	CASSYDRGQGSPLHF
TRBV20-1	-	TRBJ1-5	-	TGCAGTGCTAGAAAGGGGGTTCAGCCCCAGCATTTT	CSARKGVQPQHF
TRBV4-1	-	TRBJ2-1	TRBD2	TGCGCCAGCAGCCAAACCGGACTAGCAGCTTACAATGAGCAGTTCTTC	CASSQTGLAAYNEQFF
TRBV3-1	few	TRBJ2-1	-	TGTGCCAGCAGCCAAGATCGGCTGGGGGAGCAGTTCTTC	CASSQDRLGEQFF
TRBV7-6	-	TRBJ2-3	TRBD2	TGTGCCAGCGTAGCGGGGGGAACAGATACGCAGTATTTT	CASVAGGTDTQYF
TRBV10-2	-	TRBJ2-1	TRBD1	TGCGCCAGCAACGAGGGGGCTTTCTACAATGAGCAGTTCTTC	CASNEGAFYNEQFF
TRBV4-1	few	TRBJ1-2	-	TGCGCCAGCAGCCAAGATAGGTTAATTGGCTACACCTTC	CASSQDRLIGYTF
TRBV30	few	TRBJ1-2	-	TGTGCCTGGAGTGTAGGAACCGGCTACACCTTC	CAWSVGTGYTF
TRBV2	few	TRBJ1-4	-	TGTGCCAGCACTTCCAGGAATGAAAAACTGTTTTTT	CASTSRNEKLFF
TRBV20-1	-	TRBJ2-7	TRBD1	TGCAGTGCGCAGCGGCAGGGGGCCTACGAGCAGTACTTC	CSAQRQGAYEQYF
TRBV7-6	-	TRBJ2-5	TRBD2	TGTGCCAGCAGCCCTAGGGGCGGGGGGGCCTCTGGAGAGACCCAGTACTTC	CASSPRGGGASGETQYF
TRBV7-3	-	TRBJ2-1	TRBD2	TGTGCCAGCAGCTTAGGCCAGCGGGGTAGGAATGAGCAGTTCTTC	CASSLGQRGRNEQFF
TRBV9	-	TRBJ1-4	-	TGTGCCAGCAGCGTGGGTCTAACTAATGAAAAACTGTTTTTT	CASSVGLTNEKLFF
TRBV6-5	few	TRBJ2-7	-	TGTGCCAGCAGTCGAGACAGGACGAGCTCCTACGAGCAGTACTTC	CASSRDRTSSYEQYF
TRBV5-5	-	TRBJ1-3	-	TGTGCCAGCAGCCGCCCGGGGTTTCCTGGAAACACCATATATTTT	CASSRPGFPGNTIYF
TRBV7-2	-	TRBJ2-2	TRBD1	TGTGCCAGCATCTCACGGGACAGCTCTAGTGGCGGGGAGCTGTTTTTT	CASISRDSSSGGELFF
TRBV7-3	-	TRBJ2-3	-	TGTGCCAGCAGCTTCGGACACTCCGCAGATACGCAGTATTTT	CASSFGHSADTQYF
TRBV7-9	-	TRBJ2-3	TRBD1	TGTGCCAGCAGCTCGTCAGGGACAGGGTCATTAGATACGCAGTATTTT	CASSSSGTGSLDTQYF
TRBV7-9	-	TRBJ1-1	-	TGTGCCAGCAGCTTAGGGCAGCAGGGTGGAACCCGGGGGGCTTTCTTT	CASSLGQQGGTRGAFF
TRBV7-3	-	TRBJ1-1	TRBD1	TGTGCCAGCAGCTCGGGACAGGGGAGGGACACTGAAGCTTTCTTT	CASSSGQGRDTEAFF
TRBV7-6	many	TRBJ2-1	-	TGTGCCAGCAGCCCTCCTAGGACCAACTCCTACAATGAGCAGTTCTTC	CASSPPRTNSYNEQFF
TRBV4-1	few	TRBJ2-1	-	TGCGCCAGCAGCCCTCGGGCTAGCGTCAACAATGAGCAGTTCTTC	CASSPRASVNNEQFF
TRBV2	-	TRBJ2-3	-	TGTGCCAGCAACTCGCCCGGGGGCACAGATACGCAGTATTTT	CASNSPGGTDTQYF
TRBV6-6	few	TRBJ2-7	-	TGTGCCAGCAGTTCGTGGCCCCCGGGGGTCGAGCAGTACTTC	CASSSWPPGVEQYF
TRBV29-1	-	TRBJ2-5	TRBD2	TGCAGCTCGGAAAGTCCCGGGAAGACTAGCGGGGGCCAAGAGACCCAGTACTTC	CSSESPGKTSGGQETQYF
TRBV19	few	TRBJ1-3	-	TGTGCCAGTAGGACCTCATCGATCTCTGGAAACACCATATATTTT	CASRTSSISGNTIYF
TRBV21-1	-	TRBJ2-7	-	TGTGCCAGCAGCCCACAGGGGACTGCCTACGAGCAGTACTTC	CASSPQGTAYEQYF
TRBV12-3/TRBV12-4	few	TRBJ2-7	TRBD1	TGTGCCAGCAGTTCAGGGGGTCACGAGCAGTACTTC	CASSSGGHEQYF
TRBV27	-	TRBJ2-5	-	TGTGCCAGCAGGAAGCGGCCAGGGAAACAAGAGACCCAGTACTTC	CASRKRPGKQETQYF
TRBV14	-	TRBJ2-7	-	TGTGCCAGCAGCCAAGAAGGGTCCCTGTATAACGAGCAGTACTTC	CASSQEGSLYNEQYF
TRBV5-1	many	TRBJ1-1	-	TGCGCCAGCAGCTTGGGAGGGATAGGCACTGAAGCTTTCTTT	CASSLGGIGTEAFF
TRBV20-1	-	TRBJ2-1	-	TGCAGTGCTCCCCCGGAGGTAGGCGGTGAGCAGTTCTTC	CSAPPEVGGEQFF
TRBV7-2	few	TRBJ2-7	-	TGTGCCAGCAGCTTGCTTATAGGAGGGCTAGCTAATGAGCAGTACTTC	CASSLLIGGLANEQYF
TRBV10-2	-	TRBJ2-1	TRBD2	TGCGCCAGCCAGACTAGCGGGGGATACAATGAGCAGTTCTTC	CASQTSGGYNEQFF
TRBV29-1	many	TRBJ2-5	-	TGCAGCATTCTCTGGTCCCTGGGAGAGACCCAGTACTTC	CSILWSLGETQYF
TRBV7-2	many	TRBJ1-4	-	TGTGCCAGCAGCTTAGACAGGGCGACTAATGAAAAACTGTTTTTT	CASSLDRATNEKLFF
TRBV28	few	TRBJ2-7	-	TGTGCCAGCCGCACGGGCGGAAGCTCCTACGAGCAGTACTTC	CASRTGGSSYEQYF
TRBV6-5	few	TRBJ2-1	TRBD2	TGTGCCAGCAACAGCGGGGGCCTCAGGGAGCAGTTCTTC	CASNSGGLREQFF
TRBV4-2	-	TRBJ2-1	-	TGTGCCAGCAGCCAAGATTGGATAATCTCCTACAATGAGCAGTTCTTC	CASSQDWIISYNEQFF
TRBV2	-	TRBJ1-5	-	TGTGCCAGCAGTGAACGCTACAATCAGCCCCAGCATTTT	CASSERYNQPQHF
TRBV10-3	-	TRBJ2-7	TRBD1	TGTGCCATCAGTGAGTCGGACAGGGGGTCCTACGAGCAGTACTTC	CAISESDRGSYEQYF
TRBV3-1	-	TRBJ2-1	TRBD2	TGTGCCAGCAGCCAGGACCCCGGGACTAGCCGGCGCGAGCAGTTCTTC	CASSQDPGTSRREQFF
TRBV18	-	TRBJ2-7	-	TGTGCCAGCTCGCCACCGACTCCACCCGAGCAGTACTTC	CASSPPTPPEQYF
TRBV2	few	TRBJ2-3	-	TGTGCCAGCAGTGAGGATACAGATACGCAGTATTTT	CASSEDTDTQYF
TRBV2	few	TRBJ2-2	-	TGTGCCGCCCGGGGGTTGACCGGGGAGCTGTTTTTT	CAARGLTGELFF
TRBV10-2	-	TRBJ1-2	-	TGCGCCAGCAGTGAGTCGAACAGTCTCGCCTACGGCCACACCTTC	CASSESNSLAYGHTF
TRBV7-8	few	TRBJ1-1	TRBD1	TGTGCCAGCAGCTTGGGGAGACAGGGGATGAACACTGAAGCTTTCTTT	CASSLGRQGMNTEAFF
TRBV4-1	few	TRBJ1-5	-	TGCGCCAGCGGTTCCATGGATCAGCCCCAGCATTTT	CASGSMDQPQHF
TRBV7-2	few	TRBJ1-2	TRBD1	TGTGCCAGCGGCCCCCCTGGGACAGCTAACTATGGCTACACCTTC	CASGPPGTANYGYTF
TRBV9	few	TRBJ2-5	TRBD2	TGTGCCAGCTCTACCGGACTAGGGGAGACCCAGTACTTC	CASSTGLGETQYF
TRBV20-1	few	TRBJ2-3	-	TGCAGTGCCCCTCCCAGGGGGGCTCGCACAGATACGCAGTATTTT	CSAPPRGARTDTQYF